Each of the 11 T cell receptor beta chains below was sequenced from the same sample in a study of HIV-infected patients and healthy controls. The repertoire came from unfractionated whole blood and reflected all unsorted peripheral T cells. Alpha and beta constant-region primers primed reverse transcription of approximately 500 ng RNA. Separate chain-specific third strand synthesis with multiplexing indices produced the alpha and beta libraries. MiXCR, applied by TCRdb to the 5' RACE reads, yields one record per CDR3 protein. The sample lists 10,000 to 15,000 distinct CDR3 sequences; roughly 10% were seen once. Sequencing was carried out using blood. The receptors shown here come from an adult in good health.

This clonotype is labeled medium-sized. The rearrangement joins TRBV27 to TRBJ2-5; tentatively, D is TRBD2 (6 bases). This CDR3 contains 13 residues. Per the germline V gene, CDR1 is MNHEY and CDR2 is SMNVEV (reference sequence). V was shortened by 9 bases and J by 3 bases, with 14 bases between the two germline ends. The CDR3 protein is CASSRDSKETQYF. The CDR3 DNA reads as TGTGCCAGTAGTAGGGACTCCAAAGAGACCCAGTACTTC.

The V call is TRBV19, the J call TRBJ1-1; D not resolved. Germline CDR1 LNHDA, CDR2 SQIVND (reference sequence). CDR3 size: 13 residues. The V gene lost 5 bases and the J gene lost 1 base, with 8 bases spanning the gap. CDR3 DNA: TGTGCCAGTAGTCCTCTCGGGAACACTGAAGCTTTCTTT. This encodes CASSPLGNTEAFF.

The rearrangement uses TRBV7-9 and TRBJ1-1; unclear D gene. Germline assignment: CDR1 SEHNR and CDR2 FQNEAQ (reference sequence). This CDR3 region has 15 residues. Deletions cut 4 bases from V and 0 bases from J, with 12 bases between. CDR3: CASSSIDNMNTEAFF. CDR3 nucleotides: TGTGCCAGCAGCTCGATCGACAATATGAACACTGAAGCTTTCTTT.

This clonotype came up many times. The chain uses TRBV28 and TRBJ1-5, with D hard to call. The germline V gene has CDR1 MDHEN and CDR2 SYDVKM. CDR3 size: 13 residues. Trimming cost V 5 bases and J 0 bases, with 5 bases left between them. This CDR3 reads CASSTHSNQPQHF. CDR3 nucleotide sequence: TGTGCCAGCAGTACGCATAGCAATCAGCCCCAGCATTTT.

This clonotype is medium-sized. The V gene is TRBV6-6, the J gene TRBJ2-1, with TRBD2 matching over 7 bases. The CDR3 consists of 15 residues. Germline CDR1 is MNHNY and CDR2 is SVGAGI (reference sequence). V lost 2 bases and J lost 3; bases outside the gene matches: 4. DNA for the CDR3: TGTGCCAGCAGTTACGGCGGGAGTAGCTACAATGAGCAGTTCTTC. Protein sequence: CASSYGGSSYNEQFF.

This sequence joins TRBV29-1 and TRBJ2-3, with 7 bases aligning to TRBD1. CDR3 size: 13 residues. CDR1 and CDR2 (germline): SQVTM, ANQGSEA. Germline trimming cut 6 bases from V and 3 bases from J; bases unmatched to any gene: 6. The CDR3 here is CSVETGITDTQYF. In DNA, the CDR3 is TGCAGCGTCGAGACAGGGATTACAGATACGCAGTATTTT.

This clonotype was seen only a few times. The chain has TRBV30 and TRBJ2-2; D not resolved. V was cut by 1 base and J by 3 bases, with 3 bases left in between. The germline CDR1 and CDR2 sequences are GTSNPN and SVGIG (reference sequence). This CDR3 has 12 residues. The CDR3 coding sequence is TGTGCCTGGAGTGCGGACACCGGGGAGCTGTTTTTT. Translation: CAWSADTGELFF.

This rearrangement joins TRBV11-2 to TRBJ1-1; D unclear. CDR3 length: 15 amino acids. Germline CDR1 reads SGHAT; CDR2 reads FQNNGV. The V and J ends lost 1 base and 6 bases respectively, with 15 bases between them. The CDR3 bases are TGTGCCAGCAGCTTAGGATCTCCCCTGAGCCCTGAAGCTTTCTTT. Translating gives CASSLGSPLSPEAFF.

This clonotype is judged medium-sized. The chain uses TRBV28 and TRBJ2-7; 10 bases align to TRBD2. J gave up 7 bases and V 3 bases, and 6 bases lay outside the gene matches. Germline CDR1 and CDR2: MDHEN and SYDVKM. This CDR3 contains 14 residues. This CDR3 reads CASSLSGRAGEQYF. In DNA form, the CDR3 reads TGTGCCAGCAGTTTGAGCGGGAGGGCGGGGGAGCAGTACTTC.

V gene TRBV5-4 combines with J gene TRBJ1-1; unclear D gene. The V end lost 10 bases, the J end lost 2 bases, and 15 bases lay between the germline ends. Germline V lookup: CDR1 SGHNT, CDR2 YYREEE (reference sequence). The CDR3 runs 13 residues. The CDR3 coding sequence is TGTGCCTTTAGGCCGGATCCTAACACTGAAGCTTTCTTT. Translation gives CAFRPDPNTEAFF. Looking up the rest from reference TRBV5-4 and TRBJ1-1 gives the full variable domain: ETGVTQSPTHLIKTRGQQVTLRCSSQSGHNTVSWYQQALGQGPQFIFQYYREEENGRGNFPPRFSGLQFPNYSSELNVNALELDDSALYLCAFRPDPNTEAFFGQGTRLTVV.

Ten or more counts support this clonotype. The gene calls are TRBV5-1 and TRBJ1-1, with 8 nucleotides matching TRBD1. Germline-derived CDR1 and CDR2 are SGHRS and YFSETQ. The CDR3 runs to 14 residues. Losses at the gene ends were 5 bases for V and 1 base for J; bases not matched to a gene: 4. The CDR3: CASRGQVGNTEAFF. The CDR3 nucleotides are TGCGCCAGCAGGGGACAGGTTGGGAACACTGAAGCTTTCTTT.